What follows describes a single TCR beta chain. V gave up 10 bases and J gave up 3 bases; unmatched junction bases: 10. CDR3 size: 14 residues. CDR1 is ENHRY and CDR2 is SYGVKD in the germline V gene. The method was immunoSEQ multiplex PCR; TCRdb's version includes in-frame clones alone and lacks a portion of them. The table has approximately 740,000 clones, about 74% seen once. These data originate in a study of shared clonotypes between healthy human individuals. Study as a whole: Donors had three CD4 naive, three CD4 memory, two CD8 naive and one CD8 memory plate apiece.

Sample: memory CD4+ T cells sorted from blood. Stated subset: CD45RA-negative fraction. The clonotype comes from a woman aged 25 to 39 in good health. The rearrangement joins TRBV10-3 to TRBJ2-3, with 7 bases fitting TRBD1. The CDR3 reads CATEDRDRTDTQYF. The CDR3, as DNA: TGTGCCACCGAAGACAGGGACCGAACAGATACGCAGTATTTT.